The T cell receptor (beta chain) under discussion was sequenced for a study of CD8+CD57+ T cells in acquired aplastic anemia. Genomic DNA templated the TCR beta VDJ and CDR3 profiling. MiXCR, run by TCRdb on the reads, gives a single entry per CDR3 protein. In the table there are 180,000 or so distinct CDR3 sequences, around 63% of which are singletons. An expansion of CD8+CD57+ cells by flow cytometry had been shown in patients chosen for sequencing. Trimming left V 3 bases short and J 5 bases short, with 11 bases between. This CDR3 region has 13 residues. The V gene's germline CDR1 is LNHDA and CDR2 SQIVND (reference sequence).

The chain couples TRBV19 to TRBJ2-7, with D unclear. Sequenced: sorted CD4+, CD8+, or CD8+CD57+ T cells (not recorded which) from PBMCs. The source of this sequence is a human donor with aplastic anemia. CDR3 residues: CASSIRRPDEQYF. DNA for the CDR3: TGTGCCAGTAGTATTCGGAGACCGGACGAGCAGTACTTC.